The 13 T cell receptor beta chains below all came from one sample that was sequenced in a study of CD8+CD57+ T cells in acquired aplastic anemia. Genomic DNA templated the TCR beta VDJ and CDR3 profiling. TCRdb independently ran MiXCR on the reads; one entry per CDR3 protein. The sample holds roughly 150,000 distinct CDR3 sequences; roughly 48% are singletons and the top ten take under 1.2%. The sequenced sample consisted of sorted CD4+, CD8+, or CD8+CD57+ T cells (not recorded which) from PBMCs. The receptor set was obtained from a human donor in good health.

In its sample, this clonotype was seen many times. The V and J genes are TRBV11-2 and TRBJ1-2, with 7 bases identical to TRBD1. Germline loops: CDR1 SGHAT, CDR2 FQNNGV. Unmatched junction bases numbered 7, after V lost 0 bases and J lost 0 bases. There are 17 residues in the CDR3. The CDR3 DNA sequence: TGTGCCAGCAGCTTAGAGAGGTTAGGGGGCGCTAACTATGGCTACACCTTC. Translation: CASSLERLGGANYGYTF.

This chain joins TRBV18 and TRBJ1-1; TRBD1 might be the D (6 bases). CDR1 is KGHSH, CDR2 LQKENI, per germline. CDR3 length: 15 amino acids. V lost 2 bases, J lost 3 bases, and 13 bases lay in between. CDR3 amino acids: CASSPGSGAYTEAFF. The CDR3 region has the DNA TGTGCCAGCTCACCAGGATCGGGGGCATACACTGAAGCTTTCTTT.

CDR3 DNA: TGCAGCGCCAGCAGCGGTCACAGGGCCGAGCAGTACTTC. This sequence encodes CSASSGHRAEQYF. This rearrangement joins TRBV29-1 to TRBJ2-7, with TRBD1 as a possible D gene (6 bases). Trimming took off 7 bases at V and 6 bases at J, with 19 bases between the two ends. The V gene's germline CDR1 is SQVTM and CDR2 ANQGSEA. The CDR3 is 13 residues long.

This clonotype occurred many times. The genes are TRBV20-1 and TRBJ2-4, with D perhaps TRBD1 (6 bases). The CDR3 sequence is 15 residues long. Germline CDR1 is DFQATT and CDR2 is SNEGSKA (reference sequence). Trimming took off 3 bases at V and 0 bases at J, with 12 bases between the two ends. The CDR3: CSARTEQGAKNIQYF. Written as DNA, the CDR3 is TGCAGTGCTAGGACGGAACAGGGAGCCAAAAACATTCAGTACTTC.

This clonotype showed up just once. This chain connects TRBV15 to TRBJ1-5; D gene unclear. The V gene lost 1 base and the J gene lost 5 bases, with 6 bases spanning the gap. Germline V CDR1 and CDR2: LNHNV, YYDKDF (reference sequence). The CDR3 extends over 13 amino acids. DNA for the CDR3: TGTGCCACCAGCAGAGGAACGTATCAGCCCCAGCATTTT. This codes for CATSRGTYQPQHF. The full variable domain, with the rest looked up from reference TRBV15 and TRBJ1-5, is DAMVIQNPRYQVTQFGKPVTLSCSQTLNHNVMYWYQQKSSQAPKLLFHYYDKDFNNEADTPDNFQSRRPNTSFCFLDIRSPGLGDTAMYLCATSRGTYQPQHFGDGTRLSIL.

This clonotype was seen many times. The rearrangement joins TRBV15 to TRBJ2-5, with 10 bases lining up with TRBD1. The CDR3 is 16 residues long. After removal of 4 bases from V and 1 base from J, the junction contained 6 bases not matched to a gene. Germline V CDR1 and CDR2: LNHNV, YYDKDF (reference sequence). CDR3 bases: TGTGCCACCAGCAAGGGACAGGGGTTTGTCCAAGAGACCCAGTACTTC. It encodes CATSKGQGFVQETQYF.

This clonotype has ten or more counts. The chain has TRBV14 and TRBJ1-1; 8 positions agree with TRBD1. V lost 4 bases and J lost 5; bases outside the gene matches: 6. The germline CDR1 and CDR2 sequences are SGHDN and FVKESK. This CDR3 has 14 residues. This CDR3 is CASSRQGYGTEAFF. As DNA, the CDR3 is TGTGCCAGCAGCCGACAGGGGTACGGGACTGAAGCTTTCTTT. The full variable domain, in which reference TRBV14 and TRBJ1-1 provide the parts outside the CDR3, is EAGVTQFPSHSVIEKGQTVTLRCDPISGHDNLYWYRRVMGKEIKFLLHFVKESKQDESGMPNNRFLAERTGGTYSTLKVQPAELEDSGVYFCASSRQGYGTEAFFGQGTRLTVV.

This clonotype has ten or more counts. The V call is TRBV29-1, the J call TRBJ1-2, with TRBD1 as a possible D gene (6 bases). Germline CDR1 and CDR2: SQVTM and ANQGSEA. This CDR3 region has 16 residues. V was clipped by 3 bases and J by 8 bases, with 25 bases between them. The CDR3 is CSVELAALRGGGGYTF. As DNA, the CDR3 is TGCAGCGTTGAGCTAGCAGCCCTCAGGGGAGGTGGCGGCTACACCTTC.

J is TRBJ2-7 and V is TRBV10-3; TRBD1 might be the D (6 bases). The CDR3 has 15 amino acids. The germline CDR1 and CDR2 sequences are ENHRY and SYGVKD. Trimming cost V 6 bases and J 0 bases, with 15 bases left between them. The CDR3 reads CAISESSQGSYEQYF. DNA for the CDR3: TGTGCCATCAGCGAATCCTCACAGGGCTCCTACGAGCAGTACTTC.

The chain carries TRBV11-2 and TRBJ2-3, with TRBD2 matching 11 bases. Per germline, CDR1 SGHAT and CDR2 FQNNGV. Trimming at V came to 6 bases and at J to 6 bases, leaving 14 bases not matched to a gene. CDR3 length: 17 residues. The CDR3 DNA is TGTGCCAGCAGTCGACCGTTAGCGGGAGGGCCGGGGGATACGCAGTATTTT. As protein: CASSRPLAGGPGDTQYF.

This clonotype was seen ten or more times. The chain is built from TRBV29-1 and TRBJ2-6; D gene unclear. CDR1 and CDR2 from the germline V gene are SQVTM and ANQGSEA. This CDR3 region has 13 residues. Trimming stripped 1 base from V and 4 bases from J, with 5 bases between. The CDR3 is CSVEGWGANVLTF. DNA for the CDR3: TGCAGCGTTGAAGGGTGGGGGGCCAACGTCCTGACTTTC.

This clonotype was seen repeatedly, ten times or more. The chain carries TRBV11-2 and TRBJ2-3, with a tentative D call TRBD2 (7 bases). Trimming left V 8 bases short and J 7 bases short, with 22 bases between. The CDR3 is 15 amino acids. Germline V CDR1 and CDR2: SGHAT, FQNNGV. The CDR3 DNA reads TGTGCCAGCGGACTCGGGGGGACAACACAATATACGCAGTATTTT. It translates to CASGLGGTTQYTQYF.

This clonotype has at least ten counts. This chain links TRBV7-2 with TRBJ2-1; D is uncertain. Germline CDR1 is SGHTA and CDR2 is FQGNSA. This CDR3 is 11 amino acids long. Trimming shortened V by 2 bases and J by 9 bases, and 5 bases separated the two germline ends. The CDR3 region is CASSLSPEQFF. DNA of the CDR3: TGTGCCAGCAGCTTATCGCCTGAGCAGTTCTTC.